One sample yielded the 28 T cell receptor beta chains listed below, sequenced in a study of T cell changes during pregnancy in multiple sclerosis. Sequenced by immunoSEQ multiplex PCR; TCRdb stores in-frame clones only, minus some. The sample holds roughly 59,000 clones, about 94% seen once. The sample consisted of CD4+ T cells from peripheral blood mononuclear cells, taken before pregnancy. Receptors originate from a female donor with multiple sclerosis, enrolled in a pregnancy study.

V is TRBV2 and J is TRBJ1-1; weak D call: TRBD1 (6 bases). The CDR3 is made up of 13 amino acids. Germline CDR1 is SNHLY and CDR2 is FYNNEI. The ends were cut back, 6 bases at V and 4 bases at J, with 12 bases in the middle. DNA for the CDR3: TGTGCCAGCAGCCTCTCAGGGGTCACTGAAGCTTTCTTT. As protein: CASSLSGVTEAFF.

Here the CDR3 DNA reads TGTGCCAGCAGTTTCTTCGCGGGTGGCACAGATACGCAGTATTTT. Protein product: CASSFFAGGTDTQYF. The V gene is TRBV28, the J gene TRBJ2-3, with D possibly being TRBD2 (5 bases). The germline V and J ends were trimmed by 3 bases and 1 base, with 11 bases remaining between them. CDR3 size: 15 residues. From germline, CDR1 is MDHEN and CDR2 SYDVKM.

The chain combines TRBV27 with TRBJ1-3, with D perhaps matching TRBD1 (6 bases). This CDR3 is 16 amino acids long. V lost 0 bases and J 1 base, leaving 10 bases between the germline ends. Germline CDR1 is MNHEY and CDR2 is SMNVEV (reference sequence). The DNA of the CDR3 is TGTGCCAGCAGTTTATCGTTCAGGGGTTCTGGAAACACCATATATTTT. As protein: CASSLSFRGSGNTIYF.

The CDR3 sequence is CASSPQGQGNEQYF. In DNA, the CDR3 is TGTGCCAGCTCACCTCAGGGACAGGGGAACGAGCAGTACTTC. The chain employs TRBV18 and TRBJ2-7; 10 bases match TRBD1. Per the germline V gene, CDR1 is KGHSH and CDR2 is LQKENI. V was clipped by 3 bases and J by 5 bases; unmatched bases: 4. CDR3 length: 14 amino acids.

The chain couples TRBV6-5 to TRBJ2-7, with D possibly TRBD1 on 6 matching bases. V lost 0 bases to trimming and J lost 3 bases, with 15 bases between them. This CDR3 is 16 amino acids long. CDR1 is MNHEY and CDR2 is SVGAGI in the germline V gene. Written as DNA, the CDR3 is TGTGCCAGCAGTTACTCGATTCTGGGGGCTAACTACGAGCAGTACTTC. This codes for CASSYSILGANYEQYF.

The chain couples TRBV6-5 to TRBJ1-1, with 7 nucleotides matching TRBD1. Trimming cost V 6 bases and J 4 bases; bases outside gene matches: 8. The CDR3 totals 14 residues. Germline CDR1 and CDR2: MNHEY and SVGAGI. The CDR3 DNA follows: TGTGCCAGCAGCCGGACAGGCGGAAGCACTGAAGCTTTCTTT. The encoded protein is CASSRTGGSTEAFF.

The chain couples TRBV5-1 to TRBJ2-5; maybe TRBD2 (5 bases). The CDR3 loop spans 14 amino acids. Per germline, CDR1 SGHRS and CDR2 YFSETQ. With 4 bases removed from V and 1 base from J, the gap between germline ends came to 11 bases. The CDR3 reads CASSRDGSQETQYF. The CDR3 nucleotides are TGCGCCAGCAGCCGGGATGGGAGCCAAGAGACCCAGTACTTC.

The sample holds a few counts of this clone. The CDR3 region is CASSFTAGGFLHTEAFF. In DNA, the CDR3 is TGCGCCAGCAGCTTCACAGCAGGGGGCTTCCTGCACACTGAAGCTTTCTTT. This chain connects TRBV5-1 to TRBJ1-1, with 8 positions matching TRBD1. This CDR3 comprises 17 residues. With 2 bases clipped from V and 3 bases from J, the junction kept 12 bases outside the gene matches. The germline V gene has CDR1 SGHRS and CDR2 YFSETQ.

The V and J genes are TRBV7-2 and TRBJ2-7, with D possibly TRBD1 on 6 matching bases. Trimming shortened V by 4 bases and J by 2 bases, and 9 bases separated the two germline ends. The CDR3 loop spans 13 amino acids. CDR1 is SGHTA, CDR2 FQGNSA, per germline. Written as DNA, the CDR3 is TGTGCCAGCAGCTCACACAGGGCCTACGAGCAGTACTTC. This codes for CASSSHRAYEQYF. Together with reference TRBV7-2 and TRBJ2-7, the CDR3 gives the full variable domain: GAGVSQSPSNKVTEKGKDVELRCDPISGHTALYWYRQSLGQGLEFLIYFQGNSAPDKSGLPSDRFSAERTGGSVSTLTIQRTQQEDSAVYLCASSSHRAYEQYFGPGTRLTVT.

Regarding this clone: One junction end does not reproduce the germline sequence, and a read error may be involved. CDR3: CASMTSSGANVLTF. The CDR3 region has the DNA TGTGCCAGCATGACCAGTTCTGGGGCCAACGTCTTGACTTTC. This chain joins TRBV27 and TRBJ2-6; possibly TRBD1 for D (5 bases). This CDR3 comprises 14 residues. Looked up from germline, CDR1 is MNHEY and CDR2 is SMNVEV (reference sequence).

The chain links TRBV5-1 to TRBJ2-2; possibly TRBD2 for D (5 bases). CDR1 is SGHRS, CDR2 YFSETQ, per germline. Trimming pared 6 bases from V and 3 bases from J, leaving 12 bases between. This CDR3 is built from 14 residues. The CDR3 DNA is TGCGCCAGCAAACCCCCCGGGGACACCGGGGAGCTGTTTTTT. Protein sequence: CASKPPGDTGELFF.

The chain is built from TRBV14 and TRBJ1-1; TRBD1 agrees at 8 bases. The CDR3 spans 19 residues. Germline lookup yields CDR1 SGHDN and CDR2 FVKESK. The V and J ends lost 3 bases and 4 bases, in that order; junction bases with no gene match: 19. The CDR3 spells CASSQTRQGPSPRGTEAFF. The DNA for the CDR3 is TGTGCCAGCAGCCAGACCCGACAGGGGCCCTCCCCCCGGGGCACTGAAGCTTTCTTT.

V gene TRBV27 combines with J gene TRBJ2-7; no reliable D call. CDR3 length: 13 amino acids. The germline V and J ends were trimmed by 3 bases and 6 bases, with 12 bases remaining between them. The germline gives CDR1 MNHEY, CDR2 SMNVEV (reference sequence). The CDR3 DNA follows: TGTGCCAGCAGTTTTCTATCGAGCACCGAGCAGTACTTC. Encoded protein: CASSFLSSTEQYF.

This clone was seen a single time. The chain couples TRBV19 to TRBJ1-5; TRBD1 agrees at 10 bases. The CDR3 has 15 residues. After removal of 6 bases from V and 7 bases from J, the junction contained 9 bases not matched to a gene. Germline lookup yields CDR1 LNHDA and CDR2 SQIVND (reference sequence). The CDR3 spells CASRMTDRGRQPQHF. The CDR3 bases are TGTGCCAGTAGGATGACCGACAGGGGGCGGCAGCCCCAGCATTTT.

The J gene is TRBJ1-1, the V gene TRBV27; D possibly corresponds to TRBD1 (5 bases). Germline values: CDR1 MNHEY, CDR2 SMNVEV (reference sequence). The V end lost 4 bases, the J end lost 4 bases, and 16 bases lay between the germline ends. CDR3 length equals 15 residues. CDR3 sequence: CASSSLQGGITEAFF. The CDR3 DNA reads as TGTGCCAGCAGTTCCCTCCAGGGAGGAATCACTGAAGCTTTCTTT.

This clone was seen a single time. This chain uses TRBV27 with TRBJ2-1; 12 bases map to TRBD2. The trim removed 2 bases at V and 8 bases at J, leaving 19 bases unmatched. The germline gives CDR1 MNHEY, CDR2 SMNVEV (reference sequence). The CDR3 has 20 amino acids. The CDR3 DNA reads TGTGCCAGCAGTTTAAGCTTTAGACTAGCGGGAGTTCTGTGGAGAGATGAGCAGTTCTTC. Translating gives CASSLSFRLAGVLWRDEQFF.

The genes are TRBV19 and TRBJ1-5, with 7 bases matching TRBD1. Germline lookup yields CDR1 LNHDA and CDR2 SQIVND (reference sequence). This CDR3 contains 17 residues. The V segment lost 6 bases and the J segment 4 bases; nucleotides outside the gene matches: 15. Written as DNA, the CDR3 is TGTGCCAGTAGACCTGCCGGGACAGACCAACTGAATCAGCCCCAGCATTTT. This sequence encodes CASRPAGTDQLNQPQHF.

The chain links TRBV29-1 to TRBJ1-4; no reliable D call. The CDR3 totals 13 residues. The germline V gene has CDR1 SQVTM and CDR2 ANQGSEA. With 6 bases removed from V and 4 bases from J, the gap between germline ends came to 12 bases. The CDR3 DNA reads TGCAGCGTCGTCCGAGGAGATAATGAAAAACTGTTTTTT. Translation gives CSVVRGDNEKLFF. Using reference TRBV29-1 and TRBJ1-4 for the parts outside the CDR3, the full variable domain is SAVISQKPSRDICQRGTSLTIQCQVDSQVTMMFWYRQQPGQSLTLIATANQGSEATYESGFVIDKFPISRPNLTFSTLTVSNMSPEDSSIYLCSVVRGDNEKLFFGSGTQLSVL.

V gene TRBV4-3 combines with J gene TRBJ2-4; D remains ambiguous. Per the germline V gene, CDR1 is LGHNA and CDR2 is YSLEER. CDR3 length equals 14 residues. V lost 0 bases, J lost 9 bases, and 12 bases lay in between. In DNA, the CDR3 is TGCGCCAGCAGCCAAGATAGCAACTTCGGCATTCAGTACTTC. Amino acid sequence: CASSQDSNFGIQYF.

The rearrangement joins TRBV5-4 to TRBJ2-3; no clear D. The germline V gene has CDR1 SGHNT and CDR2 YYREEE (reference sequence). The CDR3 length is 17 residues. V shed 5 bases and J shed 1 base, with 20 bases lying between them. Here the CDR3 reads CASRPRSEVVGTDTQYF. For the CDR3, the DNA is TGTGCCAGCAGACCGAGATCAGAGGTTGTAGGCACAGATACGCAGTATTTT. Full variable domain (missing parts from reference TRBV5-4 and TRBJ2-3): ETGVTQSPTHLIKTRGQQVTLRCSSQSGHNTVSWYQQALGQGPQFIFQYYREEENGRGNFPPRFSGLQFPNYSSELNVNALELDDSALYLCASRPRSEVVGTDTQYFGPGTRLTVL.

This chain connects TRBV5-4 to TRBJ2-7; D remains unclear. V was clipped by 0 bases and J by 2 bases, with 6 bases between them. Germline CDR1 reads SGHNT; CDR2 reads YYREEE (reference sequence). The CDR3 covers 13 residues. The CDR3: CASSLARTYEQYF. In DNA form, the CDR3 reads TGTGCCAGCAGCTTGGCTAGAACCTACGAGCAGTACTTC. Full variable domain (rest looked up from reference TRBV5-4 and TRBJ2-7): ETGVTQSPTHLIKTRGQQVTLRCSSQSGHNTVSWYQQALGQGPQFIFQYYREEENGRGNFPPRFSGLQFPNYSSELNVNALELDDSALYLCASSLARTYEQYFGPGTRLTVT.

This chain uses TRBV7-9 with TRBJ2-1; the match to TRBD1 covers 7 bases. The CDR3 loop spans 15 amino acids. Per germline, CDR1 SEHNR and CDR2 FQNEAQ (reference sequence). Germline trimming cut 5 bases from V and 2 bases from J; bases unmatched to any gene: 6. CDR3: CASSMGDSPYNEQFF. The CDR3 DNA sequence: TGTGCCAGCAGCATGGGGGACAGTCCCTACAATGAGCAGTTCTTC.

V and J are TRBV7-6 and TRBJ2-1, with unresolved D. Trimming stripped 5 bases from V and 5 bases from J, with 10 bases between. The CDR3 runs 13 residues. Per germline, CDR1 SGHVS and CDR2 FNYEAQ. The CDR3 nucleotides are TGTGCCAGCAGCAGGAGCAGAAACAATGAGCAGTTCTTC. It is translated as CASSRSRNNEQFF.

The rearrangement joins TRBV12-5 to TRBJ2-7, with TRBD1 as a possible D gene (6 bases). Germline CDR1 LGHNT, CDR2 FRNRAP. The germline V and J ends were trimmed by 7 bases and 2 bases, with 12 bases remaining between them. The CDR3 has 13 amino acids. DNA for the CDR3: TGTGCTAGTGAGGGGACACTCGCCTACGAGCAGTACTTC. It yields the protein CASEGTLAYEQYF.

This clone was observed a single time. The genes are TRBV18 and TRBJ1-3; unclear D gene. Germline V lookup: CDR1 KGHSH, CDR2 LQKENI. The CDR3 runs to 15 residues. Trimming pared 2 bases from V and 2 bases from J, leaving 10 bases between. The CDR3 nucleotides read TGTGCCAGCTCACCAAGTTTTCTAGCTGGAAACACCATATATTTT. Translating it yields CASSPSFLAGNTIYF.

This sequence joins TRBV28 and TRBJ2-7; D perhaps matches TRBD1 (5 bases). The germline V gene has CDR1 MDHEN and CDR2 SYDVKM. V lost 3 bases and J lost 6, with 9 bases in between. CDR3 length: 12 residues. Written as DNA, the CDR3 is TGTGCCAGCAGTTTGCCAGGGCTCGAGCAGTACTTC. This sequence encodes CASSLPGLEQYF. The full variable domain, completed using reference TRBV28 and TRBJ2-7, is DVKVTQSSRYLVKRTGEKVFLECVQDMDHENMFWYRQDPGLGLRLIYFSYDVKMKEKGDIPEGYSVSREKKERFSLILESASTNQTSMYLCASSLPGLEQYFGPGTRLTVT.

J is TRBJ2-5 and V is TRBV28, with 9 bases identical to TRBD1. The V segment lost 5 bases and the J segment 6 bases; nucleotides outside the gene matches: 4. CDR1 is MDHEN and CDR2 is SYDVKM in the germline V gene. The CDR3 totals 13 residues. In nucleotides, the CDR3 is TGTGCCAGCAGTCCGGGACAGGGTCAGACCCAGTACTTC. It specifies CASSPGQGQTQYF.

The rearrangement links TRBV19 to TRBJ1-2; D may be TRBD1 (5 bases). The CDR3 extends over 14 amino acids. Trimming cost V 1 base and J 8 bases, with 14 bases left between them. Germline V lookup: CDR1 LNHDA, CDR2 SQIVND (reference sequence). DNA for the CDR3: TGTGCCAGTAGTATAGGGGGCTCAGGTGGAGGCTACACCTTC. This sequence encodes CASSIGGSGGGYTF.